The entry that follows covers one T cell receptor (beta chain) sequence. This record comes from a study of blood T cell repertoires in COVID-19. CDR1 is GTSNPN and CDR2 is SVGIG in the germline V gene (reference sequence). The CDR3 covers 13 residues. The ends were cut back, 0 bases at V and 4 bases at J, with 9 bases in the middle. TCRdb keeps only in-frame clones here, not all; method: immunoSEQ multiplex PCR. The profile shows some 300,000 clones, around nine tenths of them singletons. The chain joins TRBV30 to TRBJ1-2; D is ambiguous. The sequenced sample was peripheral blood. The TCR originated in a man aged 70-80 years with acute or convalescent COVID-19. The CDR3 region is CAWSVGGAYGYTF. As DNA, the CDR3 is TGTGCCTGGAGTGTTGGCGGTGCCTATGGCTACACCTTC.